The present entry profiles one T cell receptor beta chain with its context. This entry belongs to a study of OX40 agonist ivuxolimab in advanced cancers. The repertoire was sequenced with immunoSEQ multiplex PCR; TCRdb's copy has only in-frame clones and lacks some. The repertoire consists of about 50,000 clones, with roughly nine tenths occurring once and the leading ten covering over 5%. The CDR3 is made up of 14 amino acids. CDR1 and CDR2 from the germline V gene are LGHNA and YNFKEQ. Trimming took 0 bases from V and 0 from J, leaving 5 bases between them. The source of this sequence is an adult with an advanced solid tumor such as melanoma, head and neck, liver or kidney cancer. The sequences come from CD4+ or CD8+ T cells sorted from blood, collected in a trial of the OX40 agonist ivuxolimab. The J gene is TRBJ1-1, the V gene TRBV4-2, with D hard to call. CDR3 nucleotides: TGTGCCAGCAGCCAAGAGGCGTTGAACACTGAAGCTTTCTTT. This translates into CASSQEALNTEAFF.